This entry concerns a single T cell receptor (beta chain). No antigen is known for it. The method was immunoSEQ multiplex PCR; TCRdb's version includes in-frame clones alone and lacks a portion of them. The repertoire includes 150,000 to 200,000 clones, less than 95% of them detected once, and approximately 4.4% sits in the top ten. Germline CDR1 and CDR2: MDHEN and SYDVKM. The V and J ends lost 5 bases and 5 bases respectively, with 19 bases between them. The CDR3 is 16 residues long. The data originate from a study of T cell responses to AZD1222 COVID-19 vaccine. Study conclusions and caveats: Just 6 or 7 AZD1222 recipients were seropositive at baseline. Repertoire sampling occurred only after the peak T cell response. Regions left unmutated in variants are reportedly the target of nearly half of spike-specific TCRs. The sample set comprised mostly white British donors with more females, and clonal diversity was possibly underestimated.

Source: peripheral blood, taken on day 0 of AZD1222 vaccination. V usage is TRBV28 and J usage is TRBJ2-4; possible D gene TRBD1, 5 bases. The sequence derives from an adult in good health. DNA of the CDR3: TGTGCCAGCAGTCCTCGAACCTGGGGCAGGGAAAACATTCAGTACTTC. This codes for CASSPRTWGRENIQYF.